This T cell receptor (beta chain) was obtained from a study of cytomegalovirus exposure and HLA in healthy donors. The CDR3 loop spans 14 amino acids. V was trimmed by 4 bases and J by 1 base, leaving 10 bases between them. Germline loops: CDR1 MNHNS, CDR2 SASEGT. A word on this clone: Its target is unknown.

Study-wide results and caveats: Most TCR sequences proved rare, with some public TCRs found in many donors.

The PCR was carried out with 60 Vbeta primers and 13 Jbeta primers. Some clones are missing from TCRdb's copy, which holds only in-frame ones; the method was immunoSEQ multiplex PCR. Seen here are 100,000 to 150,000 clones, roughly 70% observed once, and the top ten hold approximately 3.8%. The chain combines TRBV6-1 with TRBJ1-1, with D possibly being TRBD1 (6 bases). The source material was PBMCs. The clonotype originates from a man in his thirties or forties in good health and CMV-seronegative. CDR3 nucleotides: TGTGCCAGCAGTGCCGTCAGGGGGAACACTGAAGCTTTCTTT. Its translation: CASSAVRGNTEAFF.